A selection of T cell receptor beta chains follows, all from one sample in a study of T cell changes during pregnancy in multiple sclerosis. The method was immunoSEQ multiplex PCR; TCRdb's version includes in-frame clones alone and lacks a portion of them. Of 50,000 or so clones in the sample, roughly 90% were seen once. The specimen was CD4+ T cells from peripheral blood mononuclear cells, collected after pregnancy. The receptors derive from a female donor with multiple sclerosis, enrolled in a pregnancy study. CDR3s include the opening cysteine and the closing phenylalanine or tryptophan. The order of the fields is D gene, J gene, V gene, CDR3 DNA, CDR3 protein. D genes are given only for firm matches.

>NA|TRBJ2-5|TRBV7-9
TGTGCCAGCAGCTTAAGAGGGATGGAGACCCAGTACTTC
CASSLRGMETQYF
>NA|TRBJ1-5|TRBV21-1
TGTGCCAGCAGCAAAAATCAGGGGTATAGCAATCAGCCCCAGCATTTT
CASSKNQGYSNQPQHF
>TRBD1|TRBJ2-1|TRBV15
TGTGCCACCAGCAGACTCCGGACAGGGGGCAATGAGCAGTTCTTC
CATSRLRTGGNEQFF
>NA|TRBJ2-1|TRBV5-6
TGTGCCAGCAGCTCAATGACATGGGAGAATGAGCAGTTCTTC
CASSSMTWENEQFF
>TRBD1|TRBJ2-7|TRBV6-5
TGTGCCAGCAGTGGGGACAGGGGGCTGGTTGGGGAGCAGTACTTC
CASSGDRGLVGEQYF
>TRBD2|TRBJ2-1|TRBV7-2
TGTGCCAGCAGCTTGGCGGGAGGCACCCTCCACAATGAGCAGTTCTTC
CASSLAGGTLHNEQFF
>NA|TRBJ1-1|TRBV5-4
TGTGCCAGCAGCTTCACAAAATTATCCGGAGCGGATGAAGCTTTCTTT
CASSFTKLSGADEAFF
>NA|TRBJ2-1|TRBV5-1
TGCGCCAGCAGTGGCGGGACCTACTCCTACAATGAGCAGTTCTTC
CASSGGTYSYNEQFF
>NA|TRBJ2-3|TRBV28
TGTGCCAGCAGTGTCAGAGATACGCAGTATTTT
CASSVRDTQYF
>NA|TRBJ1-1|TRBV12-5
TGTGCTAGTGCCTCAAAGTCCGTGAGGAGAAGTGAAGCTTTCTTT
CASASKSVRRSEAFF
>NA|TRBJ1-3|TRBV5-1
TGCGCCAGCAGCTTGGGCCAGATTGGAAACACCATATATTTT
CASSLGQIGNTIYF
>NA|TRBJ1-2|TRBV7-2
TGTGCCAGCAGCTTACAGCAGGGGAGAGCTAACTATGGCTACACCTTC
CASSLQQGRANYGYTF
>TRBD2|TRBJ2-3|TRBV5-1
TGCGCCAGCAGCAACTACAGACTAGCGGAAAGTCGGGATACGCAGTATTTT
CASSNYRLAESRDTQYF